A selection of T cell receptor beta chains follows, all from one sample in a study of blood T cell repertoires in COVID-19. Produced via immunoSEQ multiplex PCR; TCRdb's table is partial and in-frame only. This table holds around 110,000 clones, about nine tenths found once. Sample: peripheral blood. These receptors all stem from a human donor with active COVID-19. The donor label of this sample is uncertain. Both conserved end residues are trimmed from each CDR3. Fields, in order: V gene, J gene, CDR3 protein.

TRBV4-2	TRBJ2-7	ASSQDETGSYEQY
TRBV7-8	TRBJ2-1	ASGQGGISYNEQF
TRBV5-1	TRBJ1-1	ASSIGQGVKVLAF
TRBV11-2	TRBJ2-1	ASSFRTGYNEQF
TRBV6-1	TRBJ1-5	ASSEAPGSQPQH
TRBV29-1	TRBJ2-1	SVKTGGVSNEQF
TRBV29-1	TRBJ1-2	SVVISGVGYGYT
TRBV7-6	TRBJ2-2	ASSPTGTGGTGELF
TRBV5-8	TRBJ2-3	TGADSTDTQY
TRBV4-3	TRBJ2-1	ASSRALSSYNEQF
TRBV27	TRBJ2-7	ASSFLAGSYEQY
TRBV29-1	TRBJ1-4	SVGPGQGTEKLF
TRBV4-1	TRBJ1-2	ASSQDRGQGNGYT
TRBV7-2	TRBJ2-6	ASSRTGFSGANVLT
TRBV7-2	TRBJ1-1	ASSLVDRANTEAF
TRBV19	TRBJ2-7	ASSINEQGLGEQY
TRBV7-6	TRBJ2-4	ASSLGDRGLDIQY
TRBV2	TRBJ2-6	ASSGAGTTSGANVLT
TRBV6-1	TRBJ1-5	ASSDRGNQPQH
TRBV5-1	TRBJ2-2	ASSSGTNTGELF
TRBV7-3	TRBJ2-3	ASSPDGTSASTDTQY
TRBV4-3	TRBJ1-2	ASSRITGGSHGYT
TRBV7-2	TRBJ2-3	ASSSVGLAGGLDTQY
TRBV27	TRBJ2-1	ASSSSRQGYNEQF
TRBV4-1	TRBJ1-2	ASSQVKDRVASNYGYT
TRBV7-3	TRBJ1-1	ASSLGSLRDTEAF
TRBV11-2	TRBJ1-2	ASSFGTGGVSGGYT